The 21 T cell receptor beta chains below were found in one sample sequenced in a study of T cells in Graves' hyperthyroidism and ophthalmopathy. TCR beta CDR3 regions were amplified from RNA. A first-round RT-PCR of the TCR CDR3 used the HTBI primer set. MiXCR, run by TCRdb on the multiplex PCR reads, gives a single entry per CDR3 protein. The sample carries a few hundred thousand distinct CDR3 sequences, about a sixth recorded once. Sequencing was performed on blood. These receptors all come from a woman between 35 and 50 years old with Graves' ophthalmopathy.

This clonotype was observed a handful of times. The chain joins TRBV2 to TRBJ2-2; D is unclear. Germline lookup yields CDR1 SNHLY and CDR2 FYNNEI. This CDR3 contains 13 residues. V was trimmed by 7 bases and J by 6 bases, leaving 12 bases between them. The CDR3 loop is CASNALPAGELFF. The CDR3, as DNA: TGTGCCAGCAACGCGCTCCCCGCCGGGGAGCTGTTTTTT.

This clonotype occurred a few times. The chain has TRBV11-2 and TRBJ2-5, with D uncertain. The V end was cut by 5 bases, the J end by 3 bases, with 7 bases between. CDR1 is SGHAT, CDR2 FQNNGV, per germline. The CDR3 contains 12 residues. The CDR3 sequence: CASSKGKETQYF. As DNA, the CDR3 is TGTGCCAGCAGCAAGGGAAAAGAGACCCAGTACTTC.

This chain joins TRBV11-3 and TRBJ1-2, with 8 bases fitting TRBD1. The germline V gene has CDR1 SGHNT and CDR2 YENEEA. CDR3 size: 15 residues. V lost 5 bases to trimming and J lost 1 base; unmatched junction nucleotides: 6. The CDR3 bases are TGTGCCAGCAGCCCCAGGGGGCGTCTTAACTATGGCTACACCTTC. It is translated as CASSPRGRLNYGYTF.

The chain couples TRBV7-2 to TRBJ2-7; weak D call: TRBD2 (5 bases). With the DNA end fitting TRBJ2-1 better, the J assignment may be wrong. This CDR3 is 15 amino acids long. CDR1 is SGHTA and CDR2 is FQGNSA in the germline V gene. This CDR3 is CASSFDGVSSYEQFF. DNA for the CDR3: TGTGCCAGCAGCTTTGACGGGGTTAGCTCCTACGAGCAGTTCTTC.

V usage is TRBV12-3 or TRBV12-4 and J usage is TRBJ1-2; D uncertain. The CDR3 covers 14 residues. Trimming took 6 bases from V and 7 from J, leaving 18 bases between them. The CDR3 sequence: CASRKGPETGGYTF. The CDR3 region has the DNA TGTGCCAGCAGAAAAGGGCCGGAAACGGGTGGCTACACCTTC.

This CDR3 reads CASSYSIQVYNSPLHF. The CDR3 nucleotides are TGTGCCAGCAGTTATTCGATACAGGTGTATAATTCACCCCTCCACTTT. The chain links TRBV6-9 to TRBJ1-6, with D tentatively TRBD1 (5 bases). Germline loops: CDR1 MNHGY, CDR2 SVAAGI. V gave up 0 bases and J gave up 4 bases, with 10 bases separating them. CDR3 length equals 16 residues.

CDR3 loop: CATASKREGPNTQYF. CDR3 DNA: TGTGCCACCGCTTCAAAGCGGGAGGGCCCGAATACGCAGTATTTT. The V gene is TRBV15, the J gene TRBJ2-3; 10 nucleotides match TRBD2. The trim removed 8 bases at V and 7 bases at J, leaving 12 bases unmatched. This CDR3 comprises 15 residues. Germline V lookup: CDR1 LNHNV, CDR2 YYDKDF (reference sequence).

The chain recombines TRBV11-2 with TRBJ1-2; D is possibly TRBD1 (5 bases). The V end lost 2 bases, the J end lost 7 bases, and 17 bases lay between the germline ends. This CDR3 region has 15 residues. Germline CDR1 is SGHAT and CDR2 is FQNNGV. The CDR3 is CASSLIRGPRAGYTF. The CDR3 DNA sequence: TGTGCCAGCAGCTTAATCCGGGGCCCAAGGGCTGGCTACACCTTC.

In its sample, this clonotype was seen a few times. The CDR3 sequence is CSAEKAATDTQYF. As DNA, the CDR3 is TGCAGCGCTGAGAAGGCGGCCACAGATACGCAGTATTTT. J is TRBJ2-3 and V is TRBV29-1, with D unresolved. Trimming took off 7 bases at V and 2 bases at J, with 13 bases between the two ends. Germline V lookup: CDR1 SQVTM, CDR2 ANQGSEA. The CDR3 is 13 residues long.

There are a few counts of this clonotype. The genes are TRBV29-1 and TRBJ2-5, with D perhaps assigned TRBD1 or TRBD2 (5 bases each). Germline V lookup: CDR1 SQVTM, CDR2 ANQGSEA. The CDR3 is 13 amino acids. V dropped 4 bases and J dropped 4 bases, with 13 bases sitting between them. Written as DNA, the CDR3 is TGCAGCGTTGGTCGTGGGACGGGAGAGACCCAGTACTTC. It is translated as CSVGRGTGETQYF.

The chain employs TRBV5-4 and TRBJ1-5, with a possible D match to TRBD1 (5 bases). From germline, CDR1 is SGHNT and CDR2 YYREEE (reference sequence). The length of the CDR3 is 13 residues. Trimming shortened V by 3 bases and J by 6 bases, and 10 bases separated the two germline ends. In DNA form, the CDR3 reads TGTGCCAGCAGCTGGGACCGCGGTCAGCCCCAGCATTTT. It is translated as CASSWDRGQPQHF.

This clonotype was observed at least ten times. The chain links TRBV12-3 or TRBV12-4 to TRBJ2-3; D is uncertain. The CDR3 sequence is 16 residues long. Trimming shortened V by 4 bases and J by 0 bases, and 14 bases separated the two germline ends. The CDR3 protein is CASSYPDPWSTDTQYF. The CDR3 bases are TGTGCCAGCAGTTACCCGGACCCGTGGAGCACAGATACGCAGTATTTT.

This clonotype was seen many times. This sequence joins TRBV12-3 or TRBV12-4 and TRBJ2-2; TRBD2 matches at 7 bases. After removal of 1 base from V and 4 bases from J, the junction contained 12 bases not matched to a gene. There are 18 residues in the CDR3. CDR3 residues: CASSLGGGGVTLTGELFF. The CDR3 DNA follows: TGTGCCAGCAGTTTAGGAGGTGGGGGGGTCACCCTCACCGGGGAGCTGTTTTTT.

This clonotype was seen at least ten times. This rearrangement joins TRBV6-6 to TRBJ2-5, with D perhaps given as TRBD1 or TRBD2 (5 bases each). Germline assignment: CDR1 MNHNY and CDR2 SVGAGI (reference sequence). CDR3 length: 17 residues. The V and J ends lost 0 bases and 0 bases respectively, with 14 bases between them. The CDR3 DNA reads TGTGCCAGCAGTTACTCAGGGGCGGGTAGGAACCAAGAGACCCAGTACTTC. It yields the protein CASSYSGAGRNQETQYF.

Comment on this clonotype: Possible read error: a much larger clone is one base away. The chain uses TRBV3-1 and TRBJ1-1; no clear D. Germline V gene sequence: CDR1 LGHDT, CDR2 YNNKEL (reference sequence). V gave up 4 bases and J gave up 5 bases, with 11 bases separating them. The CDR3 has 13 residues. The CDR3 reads CASSPYSGTEAFF. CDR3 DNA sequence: TGTGCCAGCAGCCCCTACTCCGGGACTGAAGCTTTCTTT.

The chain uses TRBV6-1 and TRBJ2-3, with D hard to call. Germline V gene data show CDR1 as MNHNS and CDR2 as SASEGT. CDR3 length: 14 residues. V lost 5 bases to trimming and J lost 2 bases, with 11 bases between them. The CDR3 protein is CASSYSTPTDTQYF. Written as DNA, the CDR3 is TGTGCCAGCAGTTATTCCACCCCCACAGATACGCAGTATTTT.

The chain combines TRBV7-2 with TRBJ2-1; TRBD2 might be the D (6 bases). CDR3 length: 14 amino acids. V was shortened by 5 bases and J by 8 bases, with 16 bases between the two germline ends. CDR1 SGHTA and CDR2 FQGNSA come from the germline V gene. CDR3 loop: CASSVRVGGYEQFF. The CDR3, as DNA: TGTGCCAGCAGCGTAAGGGTGGGGGGATATGAGCAGTTCTTC.

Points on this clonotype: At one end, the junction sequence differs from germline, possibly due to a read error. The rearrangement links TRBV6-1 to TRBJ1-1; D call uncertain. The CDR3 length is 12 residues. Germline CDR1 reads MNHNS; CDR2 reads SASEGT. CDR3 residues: CASSERPTGAFF. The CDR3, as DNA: TGTGCCAGCAGTGAGAGACCCACTGGAGCTTTCTTT.

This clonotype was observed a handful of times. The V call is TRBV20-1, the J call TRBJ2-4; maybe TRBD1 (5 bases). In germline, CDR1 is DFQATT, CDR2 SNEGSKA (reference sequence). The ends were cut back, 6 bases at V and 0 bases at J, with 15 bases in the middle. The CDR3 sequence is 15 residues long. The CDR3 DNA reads TGCAGTGCCAGTGACAGCCCCCTAGCCAAAAACATTCAGTACTTC. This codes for CSASDSPLAKNIQYF.

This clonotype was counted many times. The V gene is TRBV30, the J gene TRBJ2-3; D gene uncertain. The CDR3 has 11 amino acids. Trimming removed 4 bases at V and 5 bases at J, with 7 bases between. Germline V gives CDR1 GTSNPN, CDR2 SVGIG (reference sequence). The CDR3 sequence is CAWTTGDTQYF. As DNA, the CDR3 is TGTGCCTGGACAACTGGAGATACGCAGTATTTT.

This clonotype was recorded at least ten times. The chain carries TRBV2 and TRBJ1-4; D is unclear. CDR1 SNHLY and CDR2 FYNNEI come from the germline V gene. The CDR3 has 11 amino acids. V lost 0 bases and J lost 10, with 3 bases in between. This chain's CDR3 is CASSEAAKLFF. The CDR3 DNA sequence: TGTGCCAGCAGTGAAGCGGCAAAACTGTTTTTT.